This TCR beta chain came from a study of blood T cell repertoires in COVID-19. The overall study: The origin of the acute and convalescent COVID-19 samples was the United States, Italy and Spain.

Some clones are missing from TCRdb's copy, which holds only in-frame ones; the method was immunoSEQ multiplex PCR. The table lists some 110,000 clones, approximately 80% of them singletons. The V end was cut by 6 bases, the J end by 1 base, with 9 bases between. Germline CDR1 reads SGHDN; CDR2 reads FVKESK. This CDR3 region has 13 residues. The receptor was derived from a woman aged 80 or older with active or convalescent COVID-19. Material for sequencing was peripheral blood. The chain carries TRBV14 and TRBJ1-2, with a possible D match to TRBD1 (5 bases). The CDR3 reads CASSQQVNYGYTF. The CDR3 DNA follows: TGTGCCAGCAGTCAACAGGTTAACTATGGCTACACCTTC.